The sequence of this T cell receptor beta chain was determined in a study of T cell responses to AZD1222 COVID-19 vaccine. Study-level findings and limits: When two AZD1222 doses had been given, Spike-specific TCR breadth and depth rose. Distributed over spike, vaccine-associated CD4 TCRs predominated at 160-218 and 743-854. Only a handful of AZD1222 recipients, roughly 6 in all, had baseline seropositivity. White British people made up most donors, females outnumbered males, and clonal diversity was possibly underestimated.

Germline V lookup: CDR1 SGHKS, CDR2 YYEKEE (reference sequence). V gave up 0 bases and J gave up 13 bases, with 14 bases separating them. The CDR3 extends over 14 amino acids. This clone showed up just once. The antigen is undetermined. Sequenced by immunoSEQ multiplex PCR; TCRdb stores in-frame clones only, minus some. The table includes more than 75,000 clones, 80% to 90% detected once. The genes are TRBV5-5 and TRBJ1-6; D might be TRBD1 (5 bases). The receptor comes from an adult in good health. Sequenced here: peripheral blood, sampled on day 0 of AZD1222 vaccination. The CDR3 loop reads CASSLASGGRPLHF. The CDR3 DNA reads as TGTGCCAGCAGCTTGGCCTCTGGGGGACGGCCCCTCCACTTT.